The 9 T cell receptor beta chains below come from one sample, sequenced in a study of blood T cell repertoires in COVID-19 (dated by TCRdb to between 2020 and 2021). Library method: the immunoSEQ multiplex PCR assay. TCRdb holds this immuneACCESS table with in-frame rearrangements only. Some clones are missing; in checked studies, unresolved V genes explain under half, and the rest has no known cause. The sample contains 200,000 to 250,000 clones, approximately 80% of them found a single time. 8% to 13% of the sample is held by the ten biggest clonotypes. What was sequenced was peripheral blood. These receptor sequences come from a woman aged 80 or older with acute or convalescent COVID-19.

The chain employs TRBV6-6 and TRBJ2-7, with TRBD2 as a possible D gene (6 bases). The CDR3 contains 11 residues. Germline assignment: CDR1 MNHNY and CDR2 SVGAGI (reference sequence). V was cut by 8 bases and J by 3 bases, with 8 bases left in between. The chain's CDR3 is CASGRGYEQYF. Written as DNA, the CDR3 is TGTGCCAGCGGGCGGGGCTACGAGCAGTACTTC.

This clone was observed a single time. V and J are TRBV19 and TRBJ1-2; D gene uncertain. CDR1 LNHDA and CDR2 SQIVND come from the germline V gene (reference sequence). Between the trimmed V and J ends, which lost 6 bases and 7 bases, there was a span of 18 bases. The CDR3 runs 14 residues. The CDR3 reads CASSPTASTLGYTF. The CDR3 DNA sequence: TGTGCCAGTAGCCCGACGGCCTCGACTCTTGGCTACACCTTC.

J is TRBJ2-1 and V is TRBV30; possibly TRBD2 for D (5 bases). The CDR3 length is 13 residues. CDR1 and CDR2 (germline): GTSNPN, SVGIG (reference sequence). V was cut by 0 bases and J by 6 bases, with 9 bases left in between. Written as DNA, the CDR3 is TGTGCCTGGAGTGTAAGAGGGATCAATGAGCAGTTCTTC. Translated, it gives CAWSVRGINEQFF.

The CDR3 coding sequence is TGTGCCAGCAGCTTGGACGGAGCTAACTATGGCTACACCTTC. Amino acids: CASSLDGANYGYTF. The chain combines TRBV5-6 with TRBJ1-2, with D uncertain. CDR1 SGHDT and CDR2 YYEEEE come from the germline V gene. The CDR3 extends over 14 amino acids. The germline V and J ends were trimmed by 0 bases and 0 bases, with 6 bases remaining between them.

This rearrangement joins TRBV6-5 to TRBJ1-2; D perhaps matches TRBD1 (5 bases). Germline V CDR1 and CDR2: MNHEY, SVGAGI. V gave up 0 bases and J gave up 2 bases, with 13 bases separating them. The CDR3 is 16 amino acids. The CDR3 DNA sequence: TGTGCCAGCAGTTACTCAGGGGCGGGACCAAACTATGGCTACACCTTC. Encoded protein: CASSYSGAGPNYGYTF.

The gene calls are TRBV19 and TRBJ2-5; possibly TRBD1 for D (6 bases). V lost 5 bases to trimming and J lost 5 bases, with 12 bases between them. From germline, CDR1 is LNHDA and CDR2 SQIVND (reference sequence). There are 13 residues in the CDR3. The DNA for the CDR3 is TGTGCCAGTAGTGGGGGCTGGGAGGAGACCCAGTACTTC. Protein product: CASSGGWEETQYF.

The chain combines TRBV6-5 with TRBJ2-7, with 9 bases matching TRBD2. After removal of 9 bases from V and 1 base from J, the junction contained 7 bases not matched to a gene. CDR3 length equals 14 residues. The germline CDR1 and CDR2 sequences are MNHEY and SVGAGI. The chain's CDR3 is CASTASGNSYEQYF. The CDR3 bases are TGTGCCAGTACTGCTAGCGGGAATTCCTACGAGCAGTACTTC.

This sequence joins TRBV19 and TRBJ2-1; TRBD2 agrees at 7 bases. The germline V gene has CDR1 LNHDA and CDR2 SQIVND (reference sequence). The CDR3 runs to 17 residues. V gave up 4 bases and J gave up 2 bases; unmatched junction bases: 11. The DNA for the CDR3 is TGTGCCAGTAGTACCCGGGAGGCGGCACCAACCTACAATGAGCAGTTCTTC. It translates to CASSTREAAPTYNEQFF.

The chain is built from TRBV15 and TRBJ2-7; possibly TRBD2 for D (6 bases). V was trimmed by 0 bases and J by 6 bases, leaving 15 bases between them. The CDR3 consists of 15 residues. Germline V gene data show CDR1 as LNHNV and CDR2 as YYDKDF (reference sequence). CDR3 DNA sequence: TGTGCCACCAGCAGAGACCTAGCGCTCCCGGGCGAGCAGTACTTC. It codes for CATSRDLALPGEQYF.